This TCR beta chain was sequenced for a study of T cell repertoires in cytomegalovirus infection. Study-level information: Based on public TCR beta signatures, there were indications of CMV infection and of a matching HLA type.

Study-level results: People with CMV and the relevant HLA were identified by cumulative public TCR beta family frequency.

TCRdb independently ran MiXCR on the reads; one entry per CDR3 protein. Among 370,000 or so distinct CDR3 sequences listed, about 35% were seen once. This clonotype was seen a handful of times. Its antigen is as yet unknown. Sequenced here: cultured PBMCs, sampled from culture after CMV antigen stimulation. The receptor was derived from a human donor in good health (CMV status not recorded). Some clones in this sample may be carry-over from other donors' samples.

This chain's CDR3 is CAMTSGRDYNEQFF. In nucleotides, the CDR3 is TGTGCCATGACCAGCGGGAGAGATTACAATGAGCAGTTCTTC. The rearrangement joins TRBV10-3 to TRBJ2-1, with TRBD2 identical over 8 bases. The CDR3 extends over 14 amino acids. V shed 9 bases and J 4 bases; nucleotides not matched to a gene: 8. Germline V lookup: CDR1 ENHRY, CDR2 SYGVKD.